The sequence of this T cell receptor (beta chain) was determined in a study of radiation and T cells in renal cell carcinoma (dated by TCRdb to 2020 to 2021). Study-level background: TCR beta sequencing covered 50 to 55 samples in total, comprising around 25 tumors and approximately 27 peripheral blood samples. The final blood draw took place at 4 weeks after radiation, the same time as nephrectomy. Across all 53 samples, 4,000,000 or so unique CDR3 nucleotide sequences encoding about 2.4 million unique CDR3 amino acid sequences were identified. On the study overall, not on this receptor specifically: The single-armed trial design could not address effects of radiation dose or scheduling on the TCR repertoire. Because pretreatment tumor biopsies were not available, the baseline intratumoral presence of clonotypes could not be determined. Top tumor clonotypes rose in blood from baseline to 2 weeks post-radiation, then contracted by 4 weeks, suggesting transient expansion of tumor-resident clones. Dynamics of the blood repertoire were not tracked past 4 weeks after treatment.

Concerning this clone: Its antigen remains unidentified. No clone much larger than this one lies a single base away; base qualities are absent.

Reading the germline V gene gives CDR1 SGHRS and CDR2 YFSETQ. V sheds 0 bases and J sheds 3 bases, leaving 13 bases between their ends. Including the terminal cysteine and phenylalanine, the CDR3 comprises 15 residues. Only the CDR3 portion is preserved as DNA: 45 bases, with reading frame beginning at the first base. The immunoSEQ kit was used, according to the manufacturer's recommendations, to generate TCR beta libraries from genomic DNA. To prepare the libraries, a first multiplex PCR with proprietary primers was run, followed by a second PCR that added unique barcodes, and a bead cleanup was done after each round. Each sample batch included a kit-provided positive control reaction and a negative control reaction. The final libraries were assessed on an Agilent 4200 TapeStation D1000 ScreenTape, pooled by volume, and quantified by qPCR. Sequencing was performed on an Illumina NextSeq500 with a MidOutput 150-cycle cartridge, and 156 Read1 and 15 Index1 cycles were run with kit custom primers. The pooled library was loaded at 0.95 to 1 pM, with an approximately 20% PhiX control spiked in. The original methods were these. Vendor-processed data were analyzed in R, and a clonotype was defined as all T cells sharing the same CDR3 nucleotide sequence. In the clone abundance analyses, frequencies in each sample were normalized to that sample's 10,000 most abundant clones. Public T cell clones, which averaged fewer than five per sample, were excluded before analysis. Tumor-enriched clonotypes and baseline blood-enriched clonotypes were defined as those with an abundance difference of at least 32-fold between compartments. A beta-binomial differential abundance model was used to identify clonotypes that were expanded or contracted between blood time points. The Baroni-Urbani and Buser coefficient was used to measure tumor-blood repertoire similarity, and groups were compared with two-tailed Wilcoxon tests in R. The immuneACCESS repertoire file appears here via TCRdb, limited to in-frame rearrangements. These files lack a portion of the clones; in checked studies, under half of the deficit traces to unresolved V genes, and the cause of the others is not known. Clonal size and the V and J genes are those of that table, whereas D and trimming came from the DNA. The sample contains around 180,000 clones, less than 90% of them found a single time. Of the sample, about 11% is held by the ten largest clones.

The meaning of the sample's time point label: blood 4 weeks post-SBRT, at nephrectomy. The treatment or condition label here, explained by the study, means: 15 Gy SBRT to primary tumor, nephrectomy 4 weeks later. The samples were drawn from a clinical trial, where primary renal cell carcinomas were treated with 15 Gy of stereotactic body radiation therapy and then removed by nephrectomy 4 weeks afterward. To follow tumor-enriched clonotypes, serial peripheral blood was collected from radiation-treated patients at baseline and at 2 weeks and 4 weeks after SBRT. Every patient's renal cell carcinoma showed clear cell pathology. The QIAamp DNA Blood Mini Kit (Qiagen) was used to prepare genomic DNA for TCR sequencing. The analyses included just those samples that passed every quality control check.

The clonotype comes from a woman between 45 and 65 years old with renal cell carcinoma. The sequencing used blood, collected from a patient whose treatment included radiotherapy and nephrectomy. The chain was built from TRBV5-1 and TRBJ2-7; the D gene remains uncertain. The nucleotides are TGCGCCAGCAGCTTGGGGGGAAGGTCAGGCTACGAGCAGTACTTC. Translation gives CASSLGGRSGYEQYF.